This TCR beta chain was obtained from a study of blood T cell repertoires in COVID-19. Study overall: Samples came from the United States, Italy and Spain, spanning acute and convalescent COVID-19. T cells, B-cell-depleted T cells, or PBMCs supplied cDNA or gDNA.

Original methodology: Amplification of reference gene primers provided the estimated nucleated cell counts. Sequencing used immunoSEQ multiplex PCR; TCRdb keeps in-frame clones, though not all of them. From that table come the V and J calls and clone size; the DNA was used to work out D and trimming. The sample has 40,000 to 55,000 clones; approximately 88% are singletons. The V segment lost 1 base and the J segment 8 bases; nucleotides outside the gene matches: 6. Germline assignment: CDR1 LNHNV and CDR2 YYDKDF (reference sequence). This CDR3 contains 16 residues. Source material: peripheral blood. The chain has TRBV15 and TRBJ1-5, with 12 bases lining up with TRBD1. The receptor was derived from a human donor in a cohort sampled during active COVID-19. The CDR3 DNA reads TGTGCCACCAGCAGAGGGGACAGGGGGCGACTTGAGCCCCAGCATTTT. It yields the protein CATSRGDRGRLEPQHF.